The 28 T cell receptor beta chains reported below all come from one sample, sequenced in a study of CXCR3-negative and CXCR3-positive naive CD8 T cells. Libraries of TRB cDNA were made by 5' RACE and carried UMIs. TCRdb reprocessed the 5' RACE reads and stores each CDR3 protein as one record, lacking DNA. Here the sample table reports roughly 89,000 distinct CDR3 sequences. Material: naive CXCR3- CD8+ T cells from blood. Documented subset: CD45RO-CCR7+CD27+CD95- naive CD8+ T cells lacking CXCR3 (TNR3-). The receptors come from a human donor in good health. Some clones in this sample may be carry-over from other donors' samples.

This chain uses TRBV7-9 with TRBJ2-2; TCRdb's D call of TRBD2 is untestable without DNA. The CDR3 consists of 18 residues. Germline CDR1 reads SEHNR; CDR2 reads FQNEAQ (reference sequence). CDR3 amino acids: CASNRLDGRAPNTGELFF.

This sequence joins TRBV28 and TRBJ2-7; TCRdb outputs TRBD2, but without DNA this stays unchecked. Germline V gives CDR1 MDHEN, CDR2 SYDVKM. CDR3 size: 15 residues. This chain's CDR3 is CASTLGPLSTYEQYF.

The chain recombines TRBV7-9 with TRBJ2-1; TCRdb outputs TRBD1, but without DNA this stays unchecked. Germline CDR1 and CDR2: SEHNR and FQNEAQ (reference sequence). The CDR3 is 17 residues long. CDR3 sequence: CASSYSGGGPSYNEQFF.

This chain connects TRBV4-3 to TRBJ2-2. The CDR3 runs to 13 residues. Germline V gene lookup returns CDR1 LGHNA and CDR2 YSLEER. The chain's CDR3 is CASSQAGTGELFF.

The chain combines TRBV18 with TRBJ2-7; TCRdb returns TRBD2, unconfirmable since there is no DNA. This CDR3 region has 15 residues. Germline assignment: CDR1 KGHSH and CDR2 LQKENI. CDR3 sequence reads: CASSPPAGGPREQYF. Variable domain in full (rest from reference TRBV18 and TRBJ2-7): NAGVMQNPRHLVRRRGQEARLRCSPMKGHSHVYWYRQLPEEGLKFMVYLQKENIIDESGMPKERFSAEFPKEGPSILRIQQVVRGDSAAYFCASSPPAGGPREQYFGPGTRLTVT.

The genes are TRBV5-1 and TRBJ2-1; TCRdb's D call of TRBD1 is untestable without DNA. This CDR3 is built from 14 residues. The germline V gene has CDR1 SGHRS and CDR2 YFSETQ. CDR3: CASRDPDNLNEQFF. The variable domain in full, completed from reference TRBV5-1 and TRBJ2-1, reads KAGVTQTPRYLIKTRGQQVTLSCSPISGHRSVSWYQQTPGQGLQFLFEYFSETQRNKGNFPGRFSGRQFSNSRSEMNVSTLELGDSALYLCASRDPDNLNEQFFGPGTRLTVL.

This sequence joins TRBV29-1 and TRBJ2-7; checking the TCRdb D call of TRBD1 is not possible without DNA. Germline CDR1 is SQVTM and CDR2 is ANQGSEA. The CDR3 sequence is 13 residues long. The CDR3 loop is CSGGTESSYEQYF.

The chain joins TRBV11-3 to TRBJ2-2. Per germline, CDR1 SGHNT and CDR2 YENEEA. The CDR3 consists of 13 residues. The CDR3 sequence: CASSLTETGELFF.

V gene TRBV15 combines with J gene TRBJ1-2. CDR3 length: 13 amino acids. CDR1 and CDR2 from the germline V gene are LNHNV and YYDKDF (reference sequence). CDR3 protein: CATSSADGSGYTF.

The CDR3 sequence is CSSQGEGNTGELFF. The rearrangement uses TRBV20-1 and TRBJ2-2; there is no DNA to check the TCRdb D call of TRBD2. Germline CDR1 reads DFQATT; CDR2 reads SNEGSKA (reference sequence). The CDR3 sequence is 14 residues long.

This chain joins TRBV7-2 and TRBJ2-2; TCRdb's D call, TRBD1, is unchecked because there is no DNA. The germline CDR1 and CDR2 sequences are SGHTA and FQGNSA. The CDR3 is made up of 14 amino acids. CDR3 residues: CASSPLPSAGELFF.

The chain employs TRBV29-1 and TRBJ2-5; TCRdb picks TRBD2, but there is no DNA to check that call. CDR1 SQVTM and CDR2 ANQGSEA come from the germline V gene. CDR3 length equals 14 residues. CDR3 sequence reads: CSFEPETSQETQYF.

The chain couples TRBV3-1 to TRBJ2-1; TCRdb's D call of TRBD1 is untestable without DNA. In germline, CDR1 is LGHDT, CDR2 YNNKEL (reference sequence). This CDR3 is 16 amino acids long. The CDR3 reads CASSQEDRYDSNEQFF.

The genes are TRBV7-9 and TRBJ2-1; with no DNA, the TCRdb D assignment of TRBD2 cannot be verified. There are 17 residues in the CDR3. CDR1 and CDR2 (germline): SEHNR, FQNEAQ (reference sequence). The CDR3 loop is CASSLFALAGDLNEQFF.

V gene TRBV28 combines with J gene TRBJ2-1; the D call from TCRdb, TRBD2, cannot be confirmed without DNA. The germline V gene has CDR1 MDHEN and CDR2 SYDVKM. The CDR3 runs to 15 residues. The CDR3: CASSFVTSGDNEQFF.

The CDR3 loop is CASSLVEGGTDTQYF. The gene calls are TRBV11-3 and TRBJ2-3. The germline CDR1 and CDR2 sequences are SGHNT and YENEEA. The CDR3 contains 15 residues.

CDR3 amino acids: CASSLARGYSYNEQFF. This chain joins TRBV7-2 and TRBJ2-1. The CDR3 covers 16 residues. CDR1 is SGHTA, CDR2 FQGNSA, per germline.

This rearrangement joins TRBV27 to TRBJ2-1; checking the TCRdb D call of TRBD1 is not possible without DNA. CDR1 and CDR2 (germline): MNHEY, SMNVEV (reference sequence). This CDR3 spans 15 amino acids. The CDR3 loop is CASIERGGGYNEQFF.

Here the CDR3 reads CASRETGGETGELFF. The genes are TRBV28 and TRBJ2-2; no DNA is available, so the TRBD1 call from TCRdb remains unchecked. The CDR3 is 15 residues long. The germline CDR1 and CDR2 sequences are MDHEN and SYDVKM.

V is TRBV5-6 and J is TRBJ2-1; TCRdb gives TRBD2 as the D gene, but with no DNA this cannot be confirmed. Germline lookup yields CDR1 SGHDT and CDR2 YYEEEE. CDR3 length: 14 residues. CDR3 sequence: CATHPGLANNEQFF. The variable domain in full, completed from reference TRBV5-6 and TRBJ2-1, reads DAGVTQSPTHLIKTRGQQVTLRCSPKSGHDTVSWYQQALGQGPQFIFQYYEEEERQRGNFPDRFSGHQFPNYSSELNVNALLLGDSALYLCATHPGLANNEQFFGPGTRLTVL.

The rearrangement links TRBV7-6 to TRBJ2-7. The CDR3 consists of 14 residues. CDR1 SGHVS and CDR2 FNYEAQ come from the germline V gene. CDR3 protein: CASSFAESSYEQYF.

The rearrangement links TRBV7-9 to TRBJ2-2; there is no DNA to check the TCRdb D call of TRBD1. The CDR3 length is 15 residues. The germline CDR1 and CDR2 sequences are SEHNR and FQNEAQ (reference sequence). CDR3 sequence reads: CASSPDSIGTGELFF.

This clonotype is deemed medium-sized by its frequency. CDR3: CASSYSPHGGTVSRRDNEQFF. The chain is built from TRBV6-6 and TRBJ2-1; with no DNA, the TCRdb D assignment of TRBD1 cannot be verified. The CDR3 has 21 residues. Germline V gene lookup returns CDR1 MNHNY and CDR2 SVGAGI (reference sequence).

CDR3: CASSLVGRSYEQYF. The chain has TRBV28 and TRBJ2-7. The CDR3 extends over 14 amino acids. Germline assignment: CDR1 MDHEN and CDR2 SYDVKM.

This chain connects TRBV12-3 or TRBV12-4 to TRBJ2-5. CDR3 length equals 12 residues. CDR3 in amino acids: CASSLDVETQYF.

V is TRBV7-9 and J is TRBJ2-2. CDR3 length: 13 amino acids. From germline, CDR1 is SEHNR and CDR2 FQNEAQ (reference sequence). The CDR3 region is CASTGPNTGELFF. The full variable domain, with the rest looked up from reference TRBV7-9 and TRBJ2-2, is DTGVSQNPRHKITKRGQNVTFRCDPISEHNRLYWYRQTLGQGPEFLTYFQNEAQLEKSRLLSDRFSAERPKGSFSTLEIQRTEQGDSAMYLCASTGPNTGELFFGEGSRLTVL.

V gene TRBV5-1 combines with J gene TRBJ1-1; TCRdb selects TRBD1, and the lack of DNA leaves this call unchecked. The CDR3 is 13 residues long. CDR1 SGHRS and CDR2 YFSETQ come from the germline V gene. The CDR3: CASLAPANTEAFF.

The chain couples TRBV5-1 to TRBJ2-7; TCRdb designates TRBD1, a call that cannot be tested without DNA. The CDR3 has 14 amino acids. CDR1 and CDR2 (germline): SGHRS, YFSETQ. CDR3: CASSLGDGTYEQYF.